Sequencing of this T cell receptor beta chain was carried out in a study of identical twins. Study results and caveats: The conclusions drew on cross-sectional statistical analysis instead of tracking the same donors.

Trimming cost V 5 bases and J 2 bases, with 16 bases left between them. The CDR3 has 15 amino acids. CDR1 and CDR2 from the germline V gene are PRHDT and FYEKMQ (reference sequence). This clonotype was recorded many times. Antigen: not known. Unique molecular identifiers were in the cDNA, with template-switch universal primer binding. TCRdb reprocessed the 5' RACE reads via MiXCR and lists one record per CDR3 protein. The sample includes approximately 1.8 million distinct CDR3 sequences, 25% to 35% of them seen just once. The sequencing input was cord blood. The sequence came from a newborn girl in good health. The chain carries TRBV13 and TRBJ2-7, with D possibly TRBD1 on 6 matching bases. CDR3 bases: TGTGCCAGCAGCCCCAGGGGCTACCTTACCTACGAGCAGTACTTC. Residues: CASSPRGYLTYEQYF.